These 5 T cell receptor beta chains were all obtained from the same sample, sequenced in a study of blood T cell repertoires in COVID-19. Generated by immunoSEQ multiplex PCR, the TCRdb table keeps only in-frame clones and is missing some. The sample includes about 140,000 clones, roughly 76% seen only once; the top ten take around 9.5%. Specimen: peripheral blood. These receptors all come from a woman between 50 and 59 years old with active or convalescent COVID-19.

The rearrangement uses TRBV28 and TRBJ2-5; the D is unclear. CDR1 and CDR2 from the germline V gene are MDHEN and SYDVKM. CDR3 length equals 15 residues. V was pared by 6 bases and J by 2 bases, with 16 bases between. The CDR3: CASRSPPPVQETQYF. The CDR3 nucleotides read TGTGCCAGCAGGAGTCCCCCCCCCGTGCAAGAGACCCAGTACTTC. Supplemented by reference TRBV28 and TRBJ2-5, the full variable domain reads DVKVTQSSRYLVKRTGEKVFLECVQDMDHENMFWYRQDPGLGLRLIYFSYDVKMKEKGDIPEGYSVSREKKERFSLILESASTNQTSMYLCASRSPPPVQETQYFGPGTRLLVL.

The rearrangement links TRBV6-1 to TRBJ2-3, with 11 bases aligning to TRBD2. The CDR3 has 15 amino acids. J was trimmed by 4 bases and V by 6 bases; bases with no gene match: 6. Looked up from germline, CDR1 is MNHNS and CDR2 is SASEGT. The CDR3 DNA reads TGTGCCAGCAGGCCAAGACTAGCGGGATCAGATACGCAGTATTTT. Residues: CASRPRLAGSDTQYF.

This clone was counted only a few times. J is TRBJ2-2 and V is TRBV11-3; D is unclear. Per germline, CDR1 SGHNT and CDR2 YENEEA. This CDR3 is built from 14 residues. V lost 1 base, J lost 7 bases, and 10 bases lay in between. DNA for the CDR3: TGTGCCAGCAGCTTAGCTCGCGGCGTCGGGGAGCTGTTTTTT. Protein sequence: CASSLARGVGELFF.

This sequence joins TRBV5-6 and TRBJ1-3; 7 bases fit TRBD1. Germline V gene lookup returns CDR1 SGHDT and CDR2 YYEEEE. J lost 0 bases, V lost 3 bases, and 9 bases had no gene match. The CDR3 consists of 17 residues. CDR3 nucleotides: TGTGCCAGCAGCTCTACCGACAGGGCTTTCTCTGGAAACACCATATATTTT. Encoded protein: CASSSTDRAFSGNTIYF.

This chain connects TRBV11-1 to TRBJ2-3, with 7 bases that match TRBD2. Germline-derived CDR1 and CDR2 are SGHAT and FQDESV (reference sequence). The ends lost 0 bases at V and 6 bases at J; junction bases unmatched: 6. This CDR3 is 15 amino acids long. The CDR3 protein is CASSLAGPLADTQYF. The CDR3 bases are TGTGCCAGCAGCTTAGCGGGGCCACTAGCGGATACGCAGTATTTT.